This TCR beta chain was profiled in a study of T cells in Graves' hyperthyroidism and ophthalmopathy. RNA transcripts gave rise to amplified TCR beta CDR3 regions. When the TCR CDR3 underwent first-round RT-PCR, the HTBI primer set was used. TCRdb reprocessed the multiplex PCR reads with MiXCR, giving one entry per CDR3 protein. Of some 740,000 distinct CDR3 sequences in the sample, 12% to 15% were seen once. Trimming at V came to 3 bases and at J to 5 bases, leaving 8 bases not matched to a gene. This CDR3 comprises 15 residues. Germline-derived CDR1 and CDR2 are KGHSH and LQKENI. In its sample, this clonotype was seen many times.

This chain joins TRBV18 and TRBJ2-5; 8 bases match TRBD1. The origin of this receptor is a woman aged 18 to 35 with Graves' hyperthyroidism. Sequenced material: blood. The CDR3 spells CASSPEDRVYETQYF. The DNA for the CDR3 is TGTGCCAGCTCACCGGAGGACAGGGTGTATGAGACCCAGTACTTC.